This T cell receptor (beta chain) is from a study of cytomegalovirus exposure and HLA in healthy donors. General study points: Some segments of the V type, notably TRBV6-2 and TRBV6-3, were excluded as indistinguishable.

The V segment lost 5 bases and the J segment 2 bases; nucleotides outside the gene matches: 8. Germline V gene data show CDR1 as SGHTA and CDR2 as FQGNSA. The CDR3 contains 16 residues. Regarding this clone: Its cognate antigen is unknown.

Researchers ran the PCR with 60 Vbeta and 13 Jbeta primers. Clones were read by immunoSEQ multiplex PCR, and TCRdb kept only the in-frame ones, dropping some. The data contain some 110,000 clones, about 76% of them seen just once; the ten biggest clones take up 3% to 5%. Specimen: PBMCs. This sequence originates from a woman in her twenties or thirties in good health and CMV-seronegative. The chain links TRBV7-2 to TRBJ2-5; 10 positions match TRBD2. The DNA of the CDR3 is TGTGCCAGCAGCCCCTCTGGACTAGCGGATCAAGAGACCCAGTACTTC. This gives the protein CASSPSGLADQETQYF. Supplemented by reference TRBV7-2 and TRBJ2-5, the full variable domain reads GAGVSQSPSNKVTEKGKDVELRCDPISGHTALYWYRQSLGQGLEFLIYFQGNSAPDKSGLPSDRFSAERTGGSVSTLTIQRTQQEDSAVYLCASSPSGLADQETQYFGPGTRLLVL.